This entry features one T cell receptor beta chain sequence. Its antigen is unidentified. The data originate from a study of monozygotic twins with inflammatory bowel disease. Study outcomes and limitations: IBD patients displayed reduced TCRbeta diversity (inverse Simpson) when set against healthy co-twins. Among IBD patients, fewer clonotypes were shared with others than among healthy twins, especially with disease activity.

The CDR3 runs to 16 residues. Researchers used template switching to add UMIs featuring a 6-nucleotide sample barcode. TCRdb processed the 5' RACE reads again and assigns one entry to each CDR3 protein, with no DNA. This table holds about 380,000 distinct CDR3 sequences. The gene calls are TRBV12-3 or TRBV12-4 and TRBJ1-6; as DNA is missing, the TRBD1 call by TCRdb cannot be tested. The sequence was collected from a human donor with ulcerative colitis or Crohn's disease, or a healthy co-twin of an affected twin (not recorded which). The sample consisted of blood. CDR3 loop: CASRGQGSSYNSPLHF.